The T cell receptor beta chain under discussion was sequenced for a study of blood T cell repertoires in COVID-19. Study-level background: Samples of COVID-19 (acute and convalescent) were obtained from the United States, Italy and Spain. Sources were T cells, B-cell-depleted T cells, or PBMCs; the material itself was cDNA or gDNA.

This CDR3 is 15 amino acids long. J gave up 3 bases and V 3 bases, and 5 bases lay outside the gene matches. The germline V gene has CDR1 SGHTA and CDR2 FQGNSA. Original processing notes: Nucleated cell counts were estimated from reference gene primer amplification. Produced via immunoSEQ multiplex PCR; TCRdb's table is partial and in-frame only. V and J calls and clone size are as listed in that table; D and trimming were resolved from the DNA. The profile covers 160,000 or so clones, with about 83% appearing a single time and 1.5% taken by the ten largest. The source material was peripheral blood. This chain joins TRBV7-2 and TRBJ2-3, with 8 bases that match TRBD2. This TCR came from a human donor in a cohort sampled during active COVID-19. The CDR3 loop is CASSLGGGRTDTQYF. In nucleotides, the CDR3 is TGTGCCAGCAGCTTGGGCGGGGGGCGAACAGATACGCAGTATTTT.